These T cell receptor beta chains were read from a single sample in a study of T cells after yellow fever vaccination. A single record per CDR3 protein comes from TCRdb applying MiXCR to the 5' RACE reads. This table has some 600,000 distinct CDR3 sequences, over 9% appearing once. The sample consisted of PBMCs, taken on the day of the yellow fever booster vaccination. These receptors all stem from a man younger than 45 who received the YFV17D yellow fever vaccine. Each CDR3 is given with its conserved first and last residue. The order of the fields is J gene, V gene, clone size, D gene, CDR3 protein, CDR3 DNA. The D gene is left open where the match is weak. Not all rows give a size; the values are once, few, many and, for expanded clones, a class.

J gene: TRBJ1-4; V gene: TRBV7-9; clone size: NA; D gene: TRBD1; CDR3 protein: CASSQGGSANEKLFF; CDR3 DNA: TGTGCCAGCAGCCAAGGGGGCTCCGCTAATGAAAAACTGTTTTTT
J gene: TRBJ2-5; V gene: TRBV7-8; clone size: NA; D gene: NA; CDR3 protein: CASSLAWGVMETQYF; CDR3 DNA: TGTGCCAGCAGCTTAGCTTGGGGGGTTATGGAGACCCAGTACTTC
J gene: TRBJ2-6; V gene: TRBV10-3; clone size: NA; D gene: TRBD2; CDR3 protein: CAIGTSGSGANVLTF; CDR3 DNA: TGTGCCATCGGAACTAGCGGGAGTGGGGCCAACGTCCTGACTTTC
J gene: TRBJ1-2; V gene: TRBV7-9; clone size: few; D gene: NA; CDR3 protein: CASSGTGLGYTF; CDR3 DNA: TGTGCCAGCAGCGGCACCGGTCTAGGCTACACCTTC
J gene: TRBJ2-2; V gene: TRBV29-1; clone size: many; D gene: NA; CDR3 protein: CSVTRGETNTGELFF; CDR3 DNA: TGCAGCGTCACTCGGGGCGAAACGAACACCGGGGAGCTGTTTTTT
J gene: TRBJ1-3; V gene: TRBV7-2; clone size: few; D gene: NA; CDR3 protein: CASSLVRGSGNTIYF; CDR3 DNA: TGTGCCAGCAGCTTAGTGAGGGGGTCAGGAAACACCATATATTTT
J gene: TRBJ1-4; V gene: TRBV9; clone size: NA; D gene: NA; CDR3 protein: CASSVGLGGPADEKLFF; CDR3 DNA: TGTGCCAGCAGCGTAGGCCTAGGGGGACCGGCGGATGAAAAACTGTTTTTT
J gene: TRBJ2-1; V gene: TRBV5-1; clone size: many; D gene: TRBD1; CDR3 protein: CASSFRDSSYNEQFF; CDR3 DNA: TGTGCCAGCAGCTTCCGGGACAGCTCCTACAATGAGCAGTTCTTC
J gene: TRBJ2-3; V gene: TRBV25-1; clone size: NA; D gene: NA; CDR3 protein: CASSATQRAPSTDTQYF; CDR3 DNA: TGTGCCAGCAGTGCCACTCAGCGGGCCCCTAGCACAGATACGCAGTATTTT
J gene: TRBJ2-7; V gene: TRBV10-3; clone size: few; D gene: TRBD2; CDR3 protein: CAIRSGEGKSYEQYF; CDR3 DNA: TGTGCCATCAGGAGCGGGGAGGGAAAATCCTACGAGCAGTACTTC
J gene: TRBJ2-5; V gene: TRBV12-3/TRBV12-4; clone size: few; D gene: NA; CDR3 protein: CASSLRTQIGLPKETQYF; CDR3 DNA: TGTGCCAGCAGTTTACGGACCCAAATCGGACTACCGAAAGAGACCCAGTACTTC
J gene: TRBJ2-2; V gene: TRBV5-1; clone size: few; D gene: TRBD2; CDR3 protein: CASSSPGGGRTGELFF; CDR3 DNA: TGCGCCAGCAGCTCCCCCGGGGGCGGGAGGACCGGGGAGCTGTTTTTT
J gene: TRBJ2-3; V gene: TRBV5-1; clone size: NA; D gene: NA; CDR3 protein: CASSFQGMGTDTQYF; CDR3 DNA: TGCGCCAGCAGCTTCCAGGGGATGGGCACAGATACGCAGTATTTT
J gene: TRBJ1-2; V gene: TRBV20-1; clone size: NA; D gene: NA; CDR3 protein: CSAPGVRGYTF; CDR3 DNA: TGCAGTGCGCCGGGGGTGAGGGGCTACACCTTC
J gene: TRBJ2-1; V gene: TRBV15; clone size: NA; D gene: TRBD2; CDR3 protein: CATTRGLAGHEQFF; CDR3 DNA: TGTGCCACCACCAGGGGACTAGCGGGACACGAGCAGTTCTTC
J gene: TRBJ1-2; V gene: TRBV3-1; clone size: few; D gene: NA; CDR3 protein: CASSQGVGGSGGYTF; CDR3 DNA: TGTGCCAGCAGCCAAGGCGTGGGAGGGAGCGGCGGCTACACCTTC
J gene: TRBJ2-1; V gene: TRBV7-9; clone size: many; D gene: NA; CDR3 protein: CASSPLAYNEQFF; CDR3 DNA: TGTGCCAGCAGCCCCCTAGCCTACAATGAGCAGTTCTTC
J gene: TRBJ2-3; V gene: TRBV2; clone size: NA; D gene: TRBD2; CDR3 protein: CASSEATSGTSTDTQYF; CDR3 DNA: TGTGCCAGCAGTGAAGCAACTAGCGGGACTAGCACAGATACGCAGTATTTT
J gene: TRBJ2-3; V gene: TRBV29-1; clone size: few; D gene: NA; CDR3 protein: CSVSDTDTQYF; CDR3 DNA: TGCAGCGTTTCGGACACAGATACGCAGTATTTT
J gene: TRBJ2-7; V gene: TRBV20-1; clone size: NA; D gene: TRBD2; CDR3 protein: CSASTGRKDEQYF; CDR3 DNA: TGCAGTGCTAGTACCGGGAGGAAGGACGAGCAGTACTTC
J gene: TRBJ2-2; V gene: TRBV15; clone size: NA; D gene: NA; CDR3 protein: CATSRVPGRNTGELFF; CDR3 DNA: TGTGCCACCAGCAGAGTCCCAGGCCGTAACACCGGGGAGCTGTTTTTT
J gene: TRBJ2-2; V gene: TRBV7-8; clone size: NA; D gene: NA; CDR3 protein: CASSPQYGELFF; CDR3 DNA: TGTGCCAGCAGCCCCCAGTACGGGGAGCTGTTTTTT
J gene: TRBJ2-7; V gene: TRBV2; clone size: few; D gene: TRBD1; CDR3 protein: CASSEGQGVNYEQYF; CDR3 DNA: TGTGCCAGCAGTGAAGGACAGGGTGTCAACTACGAGCAGTACTTC
J gene: TRBJ2-1; V gene: TRBV6-1; clone size: NA; D gene: TRBD2; CDR3 protein: CASSSAGGLASHEQFF; CDR3 DNA: TGTGCCAGCAGTAGCGCTGGAGGACTAGCGTCCCATGAGCAGTTCTTC
J gene: TRBJ2-2; V gene: TRBV7-9; clone size: few; D gene: NA; CDR3 protein: CASSLGVSGNTGELFF; CDR3 DNA: TGTGCCAGCAGCTTAGGAGTTTCCGGAAACACCGGGGAGCTGTTTTTT
J gene: TRBJ2-1; V gene: TRBV9; clone size: NA; D gene: TRBD1; CDR3 protein: CASSVGQGQGLNEQFF; CDR3 DNA: TGTGCCAGCAGCGTAGGTCAGGGACAGGGGTTGAATGAGCAGTTCTTC
J gene: TRBJ1-6; V gene: TRBV3-1; clone size: NA; D gene: TRBD1; CDR3 protein: CASRTGTGGSPLHF; CDR3 DNA: TGTGCCAGCAGAACCGGGACAGGAGGTTCACCCCTCCACTTT
J gene: TRBJ2-1; V gene: TRBV6-1; clone size: many; D gene: TRBD2; CDR3 protein: CASTPTGGEDYNEQFF; CDR3 DNA: TGTGCCAGCACTCCTACCGGGGGGGAGGACTACAATGAGCAGTTCTTC
J gene: TRBJ2-1; V gene: TRBV20-1; clone size: NA; D gene: TRBD2; CDR3 protein: CSANPGLPHNEQFF; CDR3 DNA: TGCAGTGCCAACCCGGGACTACCGCACAATGAGCAGTTCTTC
J gene: TRBJ1-6; V gene: TRBV20-1; clone size: NA; D gene: NA; CDR3 protein: CSAKAPQTTPLHF; CDR3 DNA: TGCAGTGCCAAGGCGCCCCAAACGACACCCCTCCACTTT
J gene: TRBJ2-2; V gene: TRBV7-2; clone size: few; D gene: NA; CDR3 protein: CASSPGGPTGELFF; CDR3 DNA: TGTGCCAGCAGCCCGGGGGGCCCTACCGGGGAGCTGTTTTTT
J gene: TRBJ2-7; V gene: TRBV27; clone size: few; D gene: TRBD1; CDR3 protein: CASSPEPGTGGYEQYF; CDR3 DNA: TGTGCCAGCAGTCCAGAGCCCGGGACAGGGGGCTACGAGCAGTACTTC
J gene: TRBJ2-3; V gene: TRBV24-1; clone size: NA; D gene: NA; CDR3 protein: CATRGYYTDTQYF; CDR3 DNA: TGTGCCACCAGGGGATACTACACAGATACGCAGTATTTT
J gene: TRBJ2-2; V gene: TRBV2; clone size: NA; D gene: NA; CDR3 protein: CASWSGNTGELFF; CDR3 DNA: TGTGCCAGCTGGAGTGGGAACACCGGGGAGCTGTTTTTT
J gene: TRBJ2-3; V gene: TRBV20-1; clone size: few; D gene: TRBD2; CDR3 protein: CSVYKSAGASGSHDTQYF; CDR3 DNA: TGCAGTGTTTACAAGAGCGCCGGGGCTAGCGGGAGTCATGATACGCAGTATTTT
J gene: TRBJ2-7; V gene: TRBV30; clone size: few; D gene: NA; CDR3 protein: CAWSVIGNEQYF; CDR3 DNA: TGTGCCTGGAGTGTAATAGGGAACGAGCAGTACTTC
J gene: TRBJ2-3; V gene: TRBV7-6; clone size: few; D gene: NA; CDR3 protein: CASTLTGFRGDTQYF; CDR3 DNA: TGTGCCAGCACCCTAACGGGGTTCCGTGGAGATACGCAGTATTTT
J gene: TRBJ2-1; V gene: TRBV24-1; clone size: NA; D gene: TRBD2; CDR3 protein: CATSEGTTNEQFF; CDR3 DNA: TGTGCCACCAGTGAAGGGACTACCAATGAGCAGTTCTTC
J gene: TRBJ2-4; V gene: TRBV7-2; clone size: NA; D gene: TRBD2; CDR3 protein: CASSFGGGTKNIQYF; CDR3 DNA: TGTGCCAGCAGCTTCGGGGGGGGCACCAAAAACATTCAGTACTTC
J gene: TRBJ1-2; V gene: TRBV4-3; clone size: few; D gene: NA; CDR3 protein: CASSQDLGQPTNYGYTF; CDR3 DNA: TGCGCCAGCAGCCAAGATCTCGGCCAGCCCACTAACTATGGCTACACCTTC